A single sample gave rise to the 3 T cell receptor beta chains below, sequenced in a study of T cell clonotyping in hematopoietic cell transplantation. Repertoires were generated with immunoSEQ multiplex PCR, while TCRdb's copy carries only in-frame clones and drops some. The sample includes about 10,000 clones, roughly 89% seen only once; the top ten take about a sixth. The starting material was PBMCs, obtained 100 days after allogeneic stem cell transplant. These receptors came from a female patient aged 60 or older who had an allogeneic stem cell transplant from an unrelated donor, so the T cells may come from the graft donor. Some clones in this sample may be carry-over from other donors' samples.

This chain joins TRBV14 and TRBJ2-5, with D perhaps TRBD1 (5 bases). Trimming pared 3 bases from V and 9 bases from J, leaving 8 bases between. The CDR3 is made up of 11 amino acids. Germline lookup yields CDR1 SGHDN and CDR2 FVKESK. The CDR3 sequence: CASSQEGAQYF. The CDR3 DNA sequence: TGTGCCAGCAGCCAGGAAGGGGCCCAGTACTTC.

The chain carries TRBV15 and TRBJ2-7, with TRBD1 matching over 9 bases. With 0 bases clipped from V and 1 base from J, the junction kept 4 bases outside the gene matches. CDR3 length: 16 amino acids. Germline assignment: CDR1 LNHNV and CDR2 YYDKDF (reference sequence). The CDR3 loop is CATSREKGTGSYEQYF. CDR3 in DNA: TGTGCCACCAGCAGAGAAAAGGGGACAGGGTCCTACGAGCAGTACTTC.

This chain joins TRBV30 and TRBJ1-1, with TRBD1 matching 8 bases. The CDR3 sequence is 14 residues long. Trimming cost V 7 bases and J 2 bases; bases outside gene matches: 9. Germline loops: CDR1 GTSNPN, CDR2 SVGIG (reference sequence). The CDR3: CAFLPGGTNTEAFF. The CDR3 nucleotides read TGTGCCTTCCTTCCAGGGGGCACTAACACTGAAGCTTTCTTT.